Listed below are T cell receptor beta chains from one sample, sequenced in a study of control samples from healthy donors and cancer patients. Method: immunoSEQ multiplex PCR; TCRdb's copy keeps in-frame clones and lacks some. Among over 200,000 clones listed, roughly 82% were seen once. Input material: PBMCs. Source of these receptors: a woman aged 60-70 years with lung cancer. Each CDR3 is given with its conserved first and last residue. A D gene is named only where the DNA matches it firmly. For some rows the clone size is stated as once, few or many, or as a class when expanded; others skip it.

>.|TRBJ2-7|TRBV6-4|.
CASSRDIRAEQYF
TGTGCCAGCAGTCGCGACATAAGGGCCGAGCAGTACTTC
>TRBD1|TRBJ1-6|TRBV2|.
CASSLEGANSPLHF
TGTGCCAGCAGTCTTGAGGGGGCGAATTCACCCCTCCACTTT
>.|TRBJ1-2|TRBV10-3|few
CAISEGTGNYGYTF
TGTGCCATCAGTGAGGGGACGGGGAACTATGGCTACACCTTC
>TRBD2|TRBJ2-3|TRBV3-1/TRBV3-2|.
CASSQAGGGPDTQYF
TGTGCCAGCAGCCAAGCCGGGGGGGGCCCAGATACGCAGTATTTT
>.|TRBJ2-1|TRBV7-2|.
CASLADSYNEQFF
TGTGCCAGCTTGGCGGACTCCTACAATGAGCAGTTCTTC
>.|TRBJ1-3|TRBV9|.
CASSVHSGNTIYF
TGTGCCAGCAGCGTACACTCTGGAAACACCATATATTTT
>TRBD1|TRBJ2-7|TRBV6-5|.
CASRGTGGPYEQYF
TGTGCCAGCCGCGGGACAGGGGGCCCCTACGAGCAGTACTTC
>TRBD1|TRBJ2-2|TRBV12-5|.
CASGQGAGTGELFF
TGTGCTAGTGGCCAGGGGGCAGGTACCGGGGAGCTGTTTTTT
>TRBD1|TRBJ2-1|TRBV27|.
CASSWDRGYEQFF
TGTGCCAGCAGTTGGGACAGGGGATATGAGCAGTTCTTC
>.|TRBJ2-3|TRBV13|.
CASSLDVGASTDTQYF
TGTGCCAGCAGCTTAGATGTCGGGGCTAGCACAGATACGCAGTATTTT
>.|TRBJ1-6|TRBV7-8|once
CASSLGQGHSPLHF
TGTGCCAGCAGCTTAGGGCAGGGTCATTCACCCCTCCACTTT
>TRBD1|TRBJ1-2|TRBV4-2|.
CASSQDPNDRGYGYTF
TGTGCCAGCAGCCAAGACCCGAACGACAGGGGCTATGGCTACACCTTC
>.|TRBJ2-6|TRBV27|.
CASQPGNSGANVLTF
TGTGCCAGCCAGCCTGGGAACTCTGGGGCCAACGTCCTGACTTTC
>.|TRBJ2-3|TRBV29-1|.
CSVDEGLDTQYF
TGCAGCGTTGATGAGGGTCTAGATACGCAGTATTTT
>.|TRBJ1-3|TRBV7-9|.
CASSPSLGAGGNTIYF
TGTGCCAGCAGCCCATCGTTGGGGGCCGGTGGAAACACCATATATTTT
>TRBD1|TRBJ2-1|TRBV10-3|.
CAISGGQGLNNEQFF
TGTGCCATCAGTGGGGGACAGGGGCTGAACAATGAGCAGTTCTTC
>TRBD2|TRBJ2-5|TRBV5-1|.
CASSFGGEETQYF
TGCGCCAGCAGCTTTGGGGGGGAAGAGACCCAGTACTTC
>TRBD2|TRBJ2-1|TRBV3-1/TRBV3-2|.
CASSLATSSEQFF
TGTGCCAGCAGCCTAGCGACTAGCTCTGAGCAGTTCTTC
>TRBD2|TRBJ2-1|TRBV12-5|.
CASGPSGTSGSSEQFF
TGTGCTAGTGGCCCCTCCGGGACTAGCGGGAGTAGTGAGCAGTTCTTC
>TRBD1|TRBJ2-5|TRBV7-8|.
CASSLNTGASETQYF
TGTGCCAGCAGCTTGAATACAGGGGCAAGCGAGACCCAGTACTTC
>.|TRBJ2-4|TRBV2|.
CASRGVNLAKNIQYF
TGTGCCAGCAGGGGGGTCAATCTAGCCAAAAACATTCAGTACTTC
>TRBD1|TRBJ2-2|TRBV10-3|.
CAISETLPGQGMSTGELFF
TGTGCCATCAGTGAGACATTACCGGGACAGGGGATGTCCACCGGGGAGCTGTTTTTT
>.|TRBJ2-5|TRBV19|once
CASNEGRRETQYF
TGTGCCAGTAACGAGGGGCGCCGGGAGACCCAGTACTTC
>TRBD2|TRBJ2-5|TRBV10-3|.
CAISDSGGREETQYF
TGTGCCATCAGTGACAGCGGGGGTCGTGAAGAGACCCAGTACTTC
>.|TRBJ1-4|TRBV5-1|.
CASSLLTGADNEKLFF
TGCGCCAGCAGCTTGTTGACGGGCGCAGATAATGAAAAACTGTTTTTT
>TRBD1|TRBJ1-1|TRBV27|.
CASSSYPDRDLLNTEAFF
TGTGCCAGCAGTTCTTACCCGGACAGGGATTTATTGAACACTGAAGCTTTCTTT
>.|TRBJ1-1|TRBV20-1|.
CSASRQGTNTEAFF
TGCAGTGCTAGTAGGCAGGGAACGAACACTGAAGCTTTCTTT
>.|TRBJ2-2|TRBV3-1/TRBV3-2|once
CASRLSPGELFF
TGTGCCAGCAGACTAAGCCCCGGGGAGCTGTTTTTT
>.|TRBJ1-2|TRBV5-1|.
CASSLAGRDYGYTF
TGCGCCAGCAGCTTGGCAGGAAGAGACTATGGCTACACCTTC
>.|TRBJ1-1|TRBV5-1|.
CASSPRQALSNTEAFF
TGCGCCAGCAGCCCTCGACAGGCCTTGTCGAACACTGAAGCTTTCTTT
>.|TRBJ2-1|TRBV28|.
CASRPNGLNEQFF
TGTGCCAGCAGACCCAACGGGCTTAATGAGCAGTTCTTC
>.|TRBJ1-1|TRBV2|.
CASSPDPKVAEAFF
TGTGCCAGCAGTCCGGACCCCAAAGTCGCTGAAGCTTTCTTT
>TRBD2|TRBJ2-2|TRBV7-3|.
CASSLDSGGTGELFF
TGTGCCAGCAGCTTAGATAGCGGGGGCACCGGGGAGCTGTTTTTT
>.|TRBJ1-3|TRBV6-5|.
CASSYSEGSGNTIYF
TGTGCCAGCAGTTACTCGGAGGGGTCTGGAAACACCATATATTTT
>TRBD1|TRBJ1-3|TRBV30|.
CAWRLPGQGSGNTIYF
TGTGCCTGGAGATTGCCGGGACAGGGCTCTGGAAACACCATATATTTT
>.|TRBJ1-2|TRBV5-1|.
CASSPDRGGYGYTF
TGCGCCAGCAGCCCCGATCGGGGGGGCTATGGCTACACCTTC
>.|TRBJ2-5|TRBV18|.
CASSPLGLQETQYF
TGTGCCAGCTCACCGTTGGGGCTCCAAGAGACCCAGTACTTC
>TRBD1|TRBJ2-7|TRBV27|.
CASSLYGTGVYEQYF
TGTGCCAGCAGTTTATATGGGACAGGGGTCTACGAGCAGTACTTC
>.|TRBJ1-5|TRBV7-8|.
CASTPGPSDQPQHF
TGTGCCAGCACCCCCGGCCCCAGTGATCAGCCCCAGCATTTT
>TRBD2|TRBJ2-7|TRBV19|.
CASSSLAGFSYEQYF
TGTGCCAGTAGTTCCTTAGCGGGTTTCTCCTACGAGCAGTACTTC
>.|TRBJ2-5|TRBV5-1|.
CASAHPVRETQYF
TGCGCCTCCGCACACCCGGTGAGAGAGACCCAGTACTTC
>.|TRBJ1-1|TRBV2|.
CASSEAVTEAFF
TGTGCCAGCAGTGAGGCAGTCACTGAAGCTTTCTTT
>.|TRBJ2-5|TRBV29-1|.
CSVARRETQYF
TGCAGCGTTGCCAGAAGGGAGACCCAGTACTTC
>TRBD2|TRBJ2-1|TRBV24-1|.
CATSGPGGPGNEQFF
TGTGCCACCAGTGGACCGGGGGGGCCGGGAAATGAGCAGTTCTTC
>.|TRBJ1-2|TRBV24-1|.
CATSDSKTGNSYTF
TGTGCCACCAGTGATTCCAAGACGGGGAACAGCTACACCTTC
>TRBD2|TRBJ2-3|TRBV15|once
CATSSRLADTQYF
TGTGCCACCAGCAGCCGACTAGCGGATACGCAGTATTTT
>.|TRBJ1-6|TRBV9|.
CASSVGRGSEGVNSPLHF
TGTGCCAGCAGCGTAGGCCGGGGGAGCGAGGGGGTGAATTCACCCCTCCACTTT
>TRBD2|TRBJ2-1|TRBV7-3|few
CASSSPSGGVYNEQFF
TGTGCCAGCAGCTCCCCTAGCGGGGGGGTTTACAATGAGCAGTTCTTC
>TRBD1|TRBJ1-1|TRBV5-1|.
CASSQQGVEAFF
TGCGCCAGCAGCCAACAGGGGGTGGAAGCTTTCTTT
>.|TRBJ2-5|TRBV6-5|once
CASSYSGGEETQYF
TGTGCCAGCAGTTACTCTGGCGGGGAAGAGACCCAGTACTTC
>TRBD2|TRBJ2-7|TRBV5-4|.
CASSLDTSGLLGEQYF
TGTGCCAGCAGCCTTGACACTAGCGGGCTACTGGGGGAGCAGTACTTC
>.|TRBJ1-2|TRBV24-1|.
CATSVRNSWGYTF
TGTGCCACCAGTGTTAGGAACAGTTGGGGCTACACCTTC